The present TCR beta chain was sequenced within a study of blood T cell repertoires in COVID-19. Study-wide background: Whether acute or convalescent, the COVID-19 samples came from the United States, Italy and Spain. Sample material is recorded as cDNA or gDNA derived from T cells, B-cell-depleted T cells, or PBMCs.

The V segment lost 0 bases and the J segment 9 bases; nucleotides outside the gene matches: 8. The CDR3 extends over 16 amino acids. In germline, CDR1 is SGHRS, CDR2 YFSETQ. Under the authors' procedure: It was from reference gene primer amplification that nucleated cell counts were estimated. Clones were sequenced by immunoSEQ multiplex PCR, and TCRdb holds only the in-frame ones, with some missing. Clone size and the V and J calls come from that table; the DNA yielded D and trimming. The table lists 88,000 or so clones, approximately 86% of them singletons. This clone has only one observation. The chain has TRBV5-1 and TRBJ2-1; 11 bases agree with TRBD2. The sequencing input was peripheral blood. The clonotype comes from a man aged 55 to 70 with acute or convalescent COVID-19. CDR3 in DNA: TGCGCCAGCAGCTTGGTTGTTAGCGGGGGGGCCGGTGAGCAGTTCTTC. Translated: CASSLVVSGGAGEQFF.